These 18 T cell receptor beta chains were sequenced from one sample in a study of blood T cell repertoires in COVID-19. The table came from immunoSEQ multiplex PCR; TCRdb's copy has only in-frame clones and leaves some out. The data contain about 44,000 clones, over 70% of them singletons. Input material: peripheral blood. These receptors were collected from a woman in her 40s with acute or convalescent COVID-19.

This rearrangement joins TRBV19 to TRBJ2-2, with 9 bases matching TRBD2. The germline V gene has CDR1 LNHDA and CDR2 SQIVND (reference sequence). The V segment lost 6 bases and the J segment 5 bases; nucleotides outside the gene matches: 4. This CDR3 is built from 14 residues. The CDR3 loop is CASSASGITGELFF. DNA for the CDR3: TGTGCCAGTAGCGCTAGCGGGATAACCGGGGAGCTGTTTTTT.

The rearrangement uses TRBV2 and TRBJ2-7; TRBD2 aligns across 9 bases. With V trimmed by 2 bases and J by 4 bases, 9 bases remained unmatched. This CDR3 region has 16 residues. CDR1 and CDR2 (germline): SNHLY, FYNNEI. The CDR3 is CASSEWVSGGYYEQYF. Written as DNA, the CDR3 is TGTGCCAGCAGTGAATGGGTTAGCGGGGGTTATTACGAGCAGTACTTC.

In this sample, this clone turned up a few times. The chain links TRBV28 to TRBJ1-2, with 8 bases aligning to TRBD1. CDR1 is MDHEN and CDR2 is SYDVKM in the germline V gene. This CDR3 region has 14 residues. The V and J ends lost 5 bases and 0 bases, in that order; junction bases with no gene match: 2. The CDR3 coding sequence is TGTGCCAGCAGTGGGACAGGAACTAACTATGGCTACACCTTC. Translating gives CASSGTGTNYGYTF.

The rearrangement links TRBV6-5 to TRBJ2-2; possibly TRBD1 for D (6 bases). Deletions cut 6 bases from V and 4 bases from J, with 18 bases between. From germline, CDR1 is MNHEY and CDR2 SVGAGI. The CDR3 length is 16 residues. CDR3 amino acids: CASSYGNRVRTGELFF. CDR3 nucleotide sequence: TGTGCCAGCAGCTACGGCAACAGGGTGCGCACCGGGGAGCTGTTTTTT.

Only one count was recorded for this clone. The chain couples TRBV28 to TRBJ1-1; D perhaps matches TRBD1 (5 bases). From germline, CDR1 is MDHEN and CDR2 SYDVKM. V lost 5 bases to trimming and J lost 1 base, with 14 bases between them. The length of the CDR3 is 15 residues. Here the CDR3 DNA reads TGTGCCAGCAGTCCCCCGTGGGGCGAGAACACTGAAGCTTTCTTT. Translation: CASSPPWGENTEAFF.

The J gene is TRBJ2-3, the V gene TRBV9, with 7 bases matching TRBD2. With 4 bases clipped from V and 0 bases from J, the junction kept 5 bases outside the gene matches. The CDR3 spans 15 residues. The germline gives CDR1 SGDLS, CDR2 YYNGEE. CDR3 bases: TGTGCCAGCAGCACCTGGGGGGGAAGCACAGATACGCAGTATTTT. Its translation: CASSTWGGSTDTQYF.

The chain carries TRBV9 and TRBJ2-7, with TRBD2 matching over 7 bases. Trimming cost V 4 bases and J 0 bases; bases outside gene matches: 13. CDR3 length: 17 residues. Germline values: CDR1 SGDLS, CDR2 YYNGEE. CDR3 bases: TGTGCCAGCAGCACCACCGGGGGGACCCCCCACTCCTACGAGCAGTACTTC. It codes for CASSTTGGTPHSYEQYF.

The genes are TRBV7-6 and TRBJ2-2, with 11 bases lining up with TRBD1. Germline V CDR1 and CDR2: SGHVS, FNYEAQ. The CDR3 consists of 17 residues. V gave up 0 bases and J gave up 6 bases; unmatched junction bases: 6. For the CDR3, the DNA is TGTGCCAGCAGCTTAGCGGAGGACAGGGGGCTAGCCGGGGAGCTGTTTTTT. It specifies CASSLAEDRGLAGELFF.

The chain links TRBV6-5 to TRBJ1-1, with a weak D call TRBD1 (6 bases). The V gene lost 8 bases and the J gene lost 1 base, with 14 bases spanning the gap. This CDR3 spans 14 amino acids. CDR1 MNHEY and CDR2 SVGAGI come from the germline V gene. The chain's CDR3 is CASGAGTPNTEAFF. The CDR3 DNA reads as TGTGCCAGCGGGGCCGGGACACCGAACACTGAAGCTTTCTTT.

V usage is TRBV5-1 and J usage is TRBJ2-2, with TRBD1 identical over 7 bases. The germline V gene has CDR1 SGHRS and CDR2 YFSETQ. V was pared by 2 bases and J by 1 base, with 5 bases of the junction left unmatched. The CDR3 is made up of 16 amino acids. The CDR3 loop is CASSLGQVLNTGELFF. The CDR3 DNA reads as TGCGCCAGCAGCTTAGGACAGGTTCTGAACACCGGGGAGCTGTTTTTT.

The J gene is TRBJ1-2, the V gene TRBV7-3; no clear D. V lost 4 bases and J 5 bases, leaving 14 bases between the germline ends. CDR1 and CDR2 from the germline V gene are SGHTA and FQGTGA. This CDR3 has 14 amino acids. CDR3 in amino acids: CASSYQRDGYGYTF. CDR3 sequence (DNA): TGTGCCAGCAGCTATCAACGAGATGGTTATGGCTACACCTTC.

The chain carries TRBV7-3 and TRBJ2-1, with TRBD2 matching 9 bases. V trimming: 2 bases; J trimming: 4 bases; junction bases outside the gene matches: 3. Germline V CDR1 and CDR2: SGHTA, FQGTGA. The CDR3 loop spans 15 amino acids. CDR3 nucleotides: TGTGCCAGCAGCTTAGGACTAGCGCAGTACAATGAGCAGTTCTTC. Protein: CASSLGLAQYNEQFF. Full variable domain (missing parts from reference TRBV7-3 and TRBJ2-1): GAGVSQTPSNKVTEKGKYVELRCDPISGHTALYWYRQSLGQGPEFLIYFQGTGAADDSGLPNDRFFAVRPEGSVSTLKIQRTERGDSAVYLCASSLGLAQYNEQFFGPGTRLTVL.

The V call is TRBV3-1 (or the pseudogene TRBV3-2), the J call TRBJ2-7; 10 bases map to TRBD2. The CDR3 has 14 residues. The V segment lost 8 bases and the J segment 5 bases; nucleotides outside the gene matches: 9. CDR1 and CDR2 (germline): LGHDT, YNNKEL (reference sequence). CDR3 nucleotide sequence: TGTGCCAGCGGCAGAGCGGGGGGGTCCGACGAGCAGTACTTC. This translates into CASGRAGGSDEQYF.

This rearrangement joins TRBV2 to TRBJ2-7; TRBD2 might be the D (6 bases). Germline V gene lookup returns CDR1 SNHLY and CDR2 FYNNEI. Trimming removed 8 bases at V and 2 bases at J, with 10 bases between. The CDR3 has 12 amino acids. CDR3 region: CASGGNPYEQYF. The CDR3 DNA is TGTGCCAGCGGGGGGAACCCCTACGAGCAGTACTTC.

V is TRBV2 and J is TRBJ2-6; 7 nucleotides agree with TRBD1. V was pared by 11 bases and J by 7 bases, with 5 bases of the junction left unmatched. The germline V gene has CDR1 SNHLY and CDR2 FYNNEI. This CDR3 has 12 residues. In nucleotides, the CDR3 is TGTGCCCGAAGGGGGCTTGCCAACGTCCTGACTTTC. Its translation: CARRGLANVLTF. The full variable domain, in which reference TRBV2 and TRBJ2-6 provide the parts outside the CDR3, is EPEVTQTPSHQVTQMGQEVILRCVPISNHLYFYWYRQILGQKVEFLVSFYNNEISEKSEIFDDQFSVERPDGSNFTLKIRSTKLEDSAMYFCARRGLANVLTFGAGSRLTVL.

This chain joins TRBV2 and TRBJ1-5; 9 positions agree with TRBD1. Germline V gives CDR1 SNHLY, CDR2 FYNNEI. The length of the CDR3 is 14 residues. V was pared by 4 bases and J by 5 bases, with 3 bases of the junction left unmatched. In DNA, the CDR3 is TGTGCCAGCAGTGGGGGACAGGGTTATCAGCCCCAGCATTTT. Translation gives CASSGGQGYQPQHF.

This chain connects TRBV18 to TRBJ1-2; D gene ambiguous. The ends were cut back, 6 bases at V and 0 bases at J, with 14 bases in the middle. The CDR3 totals 15 residues. The germline CDR1 and CDR2 sequences are KGHSH and LQKENI. CDR3 in amino acids: CASSAREATNYGYTF. The CDR3 nucleotides are TGTGCCAGCTCCGCTCGGGAAGCCACTAACTATGGCTACACCTTC.

CDR3 in amino acids: CATSGVTDNTDTQYF. For the CDR3, the DNA is TGTGCCACCAGTGGGGTGACAGACAACACAGATACGCAGTATTTT. The chain recombines TRBV24-1 with TRBJ2-3; a weak D match, TRBD1 (5 bases). Germline-derived CDR1 and CDR2 are KGHDR and SFDVKD. The V end lost 5 bases, the J end lost 2 bases, and 13 bases lay between the germline ends. This CDR3 contains 15 residues.